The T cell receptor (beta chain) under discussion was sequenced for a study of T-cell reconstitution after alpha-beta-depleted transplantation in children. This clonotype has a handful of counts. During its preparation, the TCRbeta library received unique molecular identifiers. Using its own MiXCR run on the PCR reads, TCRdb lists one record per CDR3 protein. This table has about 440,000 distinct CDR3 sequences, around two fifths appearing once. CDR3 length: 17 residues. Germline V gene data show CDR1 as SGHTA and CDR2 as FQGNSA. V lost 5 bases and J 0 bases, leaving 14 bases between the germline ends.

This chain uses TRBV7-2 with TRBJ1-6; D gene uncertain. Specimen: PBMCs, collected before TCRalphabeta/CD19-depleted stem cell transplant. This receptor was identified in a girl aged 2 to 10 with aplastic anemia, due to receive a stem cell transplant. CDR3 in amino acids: CASSRTHRSSYNSPLHF. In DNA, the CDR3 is TGTGCCAGCAGCCGAACACACAGAAGCTCCTATAATTCACCCCTCCACTTT.